A single TCR beta chain is shown here with its context. Its antigen is not known. The entry originates in a study of shared clonotypes between healthy human individuals. Turning to the study itself: Three CD4 naive, three CD4 memory, two CD8 naive and one CD8 memory plate were used per donor.

Donors, without exception, were Caucasian adults residing in Nashville, Tennessee. This table comes from immunoSEQ multiplex PCR, and its TCRdb copy is limited to in-frame clones, with some not included. The sample carries approximately 2.3 million clones, over 85% recorded once. Germline V gene data show CDR1 as LGHNA and CDR2 as YNFKEQ. V was cut by 5 bases and J by 3 bases, with 13 bases left in between. CDR3 length: 14 residues. Findings of the study overall: The naive CD4 repertoires of a few donors were compared, and approximately 4.5% of clonotypes were shared.

Sequenced sample: naive CD4+ T cells from PBMCs. Described subset: CD45RA+ positively selected. The clonotype was recovered from a man younger than 35 in good health. Some clones in this sample may be carry-over from other donors' samples. V gene TRBV4-2 combines with J gene TRBJ2-5; D uncertain. CDR3 coding DNA: TGTGCCAGCAGCAACTACGACTCTGAAGAGACCCAGTACTTC. Translating it yields CASSNYDSEETQYF.